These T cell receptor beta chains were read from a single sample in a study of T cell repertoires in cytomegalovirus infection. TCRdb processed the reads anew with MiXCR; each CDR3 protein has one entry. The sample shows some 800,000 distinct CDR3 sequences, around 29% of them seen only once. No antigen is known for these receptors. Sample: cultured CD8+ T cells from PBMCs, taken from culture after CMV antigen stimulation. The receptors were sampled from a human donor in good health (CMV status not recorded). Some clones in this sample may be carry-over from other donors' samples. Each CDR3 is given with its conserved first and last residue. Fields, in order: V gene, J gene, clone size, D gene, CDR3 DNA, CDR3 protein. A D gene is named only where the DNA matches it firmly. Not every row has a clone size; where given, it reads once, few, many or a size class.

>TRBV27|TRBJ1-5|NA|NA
TGTGCCAGCACCCCAGGGGTTGGCAATCAGCCCCAGCATTTT
CASTPGVGNQPQHF
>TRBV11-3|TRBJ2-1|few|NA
TGTGCCAGCAGCTTAGGCGAAAGGGGGAAGACCAGCTCCTACAATGAGCAGTTCTTC
CASSLGERGKTSSYNEQFF
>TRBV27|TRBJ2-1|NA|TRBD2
TGTGCCAGCAGTACCGCGGGACTAGCGGGGGGATTGAACTACAATGAGCAGTTCTTC
CASSTAGLAGGLNYNEQFF
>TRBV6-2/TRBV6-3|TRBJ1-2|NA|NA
TGTGCCAGCGGGTCGGGGGTGTATGGCTACACCTTC
CASGSGVYGYTF
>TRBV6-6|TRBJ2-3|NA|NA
TGTGCCAGCGGAGTAAGCAGGGGGGGCACAGATACGCAGTATTTT
CASGVSRGGTDTQYF
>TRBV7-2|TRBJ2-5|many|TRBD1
TGTGCCAGCAGTATCAGGACAGGGATTCCCCAAGAGACCCAGTACTTC
CASSIRTGIPQETQYF
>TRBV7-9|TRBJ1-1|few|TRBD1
TGTGCCAGCAGGCCGGGACAGGGATTTGCGAACACTGAAGCTTTCTTT
CASRPGQGFANTEAFF
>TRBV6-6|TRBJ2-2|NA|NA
TGTGCCAGCAGTTACGCTCATCTTAACACCGGGGAGCTGTTTTTT
CASSYAHLNTGELFF
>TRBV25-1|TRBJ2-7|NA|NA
TGTGCCAGCAGTGAGAGGAACAGTGTCTCCTACGAGCAGTACTTC
CASSERNSVSYEQYF
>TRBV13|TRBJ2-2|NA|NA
TGTGCCAGCAGCTCCGGGGCCCTCTCCGGGGAGCTGTTTTTT
CASSSGALSGELFF
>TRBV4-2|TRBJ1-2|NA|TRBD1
TGTGCCAGCAGCCAAGTGGGACAGGGGGCACCTGGCTACACCTTC
CASSQVGQGAPGYTF
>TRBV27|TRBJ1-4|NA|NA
TGTGCCAGCAGTTTAGCAGCAACTAATGAAAAACTGTTTTTT
CASSLAATNEKLFF
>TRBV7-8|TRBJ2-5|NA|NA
TGTGCCAGCAGCCCGCATAACGGGGGCCTAGAGACCCAGTACTTC
CASSPHNGGLETQYF